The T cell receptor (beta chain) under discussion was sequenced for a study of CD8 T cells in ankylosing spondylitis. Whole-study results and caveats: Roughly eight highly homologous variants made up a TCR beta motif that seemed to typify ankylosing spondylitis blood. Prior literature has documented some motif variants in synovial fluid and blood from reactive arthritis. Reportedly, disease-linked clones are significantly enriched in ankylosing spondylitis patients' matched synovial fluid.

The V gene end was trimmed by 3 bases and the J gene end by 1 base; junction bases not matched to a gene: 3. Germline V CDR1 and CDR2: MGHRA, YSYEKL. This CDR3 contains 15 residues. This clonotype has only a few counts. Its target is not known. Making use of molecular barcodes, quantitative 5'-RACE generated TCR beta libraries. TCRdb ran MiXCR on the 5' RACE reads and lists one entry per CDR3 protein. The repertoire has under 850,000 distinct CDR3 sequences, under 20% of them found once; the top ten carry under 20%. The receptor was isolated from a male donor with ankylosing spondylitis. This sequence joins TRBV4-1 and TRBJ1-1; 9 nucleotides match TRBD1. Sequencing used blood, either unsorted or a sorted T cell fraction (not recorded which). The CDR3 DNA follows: TGCGCCAGCAGCCAGGCGGGACAGGGGAACACTGAAGCTTTCTTT. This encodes CASSQAGQGNTEAFF.